This record covers a single T cell receptor beta chain. Its antigen remains unknown. The immunoSEQ assay was version 4, run in survey mode. Genomic DNA was diluted to around 10 ng/uL, up to 1 ug per sample. Measured with immunoSEQ multiplex PCR; TCRdb has only the in-frame clones, and not every one. The data contain around 35,000 clones, about 87% of them singletons. Nonspecific anti-CD3/anti-CD28 bead stimulation represents the broad CD4+ T cell repertoire. CD4+ T cells upregulating both CD40 ligand and CD69 were sorted as responding cells. The entry originates in a study of persistence of HIV-infected CD4 T cells. About the study: Blood samples, up to about 200 mL, came from multiple time points, except a couple of leukapheresis donors sampled once.

The CDR3 extends over 13 amino acids. V lost 6 bases, J lost 4 bases, and 11 bases lay in between. Germline V gene data show CDR1 as MNHEY and CDR2 as SVGAGI. Sequenced here: CD4+ T cells sorted from PBMCs after roughly 17-hour stimulation, sampled from a patient who received antiretroviral therapy. This chain uses TRBV6-5 with TRBJ2-3; D unclear. The receptor was isolated from an adult man with HIV who was CMV-seropositive. Here the CDR3 reads CASSLRRADTQYF. The CDR3 coding sequence is TGTGCCAGCAGCCTTAGGCGCGCAGATACGCAGTATTTT.